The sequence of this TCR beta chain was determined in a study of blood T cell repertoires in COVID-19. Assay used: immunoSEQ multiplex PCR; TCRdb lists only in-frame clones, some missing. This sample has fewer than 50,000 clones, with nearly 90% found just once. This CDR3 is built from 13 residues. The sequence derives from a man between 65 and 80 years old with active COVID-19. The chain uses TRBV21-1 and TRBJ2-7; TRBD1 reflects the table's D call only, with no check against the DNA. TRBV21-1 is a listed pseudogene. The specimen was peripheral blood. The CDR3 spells CASSKGREGEQYF. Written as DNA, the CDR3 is TGTGCCAGCAGCAAGGGCAGGGAAGGCGAGCAGTACTTC.